These 4 T cell receptor beta chains came from one sample sequenced in a study of blood T cell repertoires in COVID-19. Produced via immunoSEQ multiplex PCR; TCRdb's table is partial and in-frame only. This repertoire shows approximately 250,000 clones, around 87% found once; its top ten account for approximately 5.1%. The source material was peripheral blood. The receptors come from a woman in her sixties or seventies with COVID-19, enrolled during active disease.

The chain carries TRBV2 and TRBJ2-7; 10 bases map to TRBD2. In germline, CDR1 is SNHLY, CDR2 FYNNEI. The length of the CDR3 is 14 residues. V trimming: 6 bases; J trimming: 3 bases; junction bases outside the gene matches: 5. The CDR3 here is CASRLAGGHYEQYF. CDR3 coding DNA: TGTGCCAGCAGGTTAGCGGGAGGCCACTACGAGCAGTACTTC.

J is TRBJ1-1 and V is TRBV7-2, with 11 bases aligning to TRBD1. Unmatched junction bases numbered 12, after V lost 2 bases and J lost 1 base. Germline CDR1 SGHTA, CDR2 FQGNSA. The CDR3 is made up of 19 amino acids. CDR3 DNA sequence: TGTGCCAGCAGCTTAAGGCCACAAACCGGGACAGGGGGGAACACTGAAGCTTTCTTT. Translation gives CASSLRPQTGTGGNTEAFF.

V usage is TRBV3-1 (or the pseudogene TRBV3-2) and J usage is TRBJ1-1, with unresolved D. Germline CDR1 is LGHDT and CDR2 is YNNKEL (reference sequence). The CDR3 runs to 13 residues. V was cut by 4 bases and J by 0 bases, with 6 bases left in between. The CDR3 loop is CASSRRVNTEAFF. The CDR3 DNA reads TGTGCCAGCAGCCGACGGGTGAACACTGAAGCTTTCTTT.

The chain joins TRBV4-1 to TRBJ1-3; D may be TRBD1 (6 bases). Trimming cost V 4 bases and J 0 bases, with 13 bases left between them. From germline, CDR1 is MGHRA and CDR2 YSYEKL. The CDR3 totals 16 residues. The CDR3 protein is CASSPMGAVSGNTIYF. CDR3 coding DNA: TGCGCCAGCAGCCCGATGGGGGCGGTCTCTGGAAACACCATATATTTT.